This T cell receptor (beta chain) is drawn from a study of human T cells and chemical hapten exposure. Time point of the sample: patch test 2, 6 weeks after DPC sensitization. Treatment described: therapeutic diphenylcyclopropenone sensitization with weekly scalp DPC. V was clipped by 0 bases and J by 5 bases; unmatched bases: 12. Germline CDR1 is LGHNA and CDR2 is YSLEER. The CDR3 length is 19 residues. The library put unique molecular identifiers onto individual cDNA molecules. TCRdb recomputed calls from the RACE reads with MiXCR, one row per CDR3 protein. The data contain 330,000 or so distinct CDR3 sequences, about 6% of them seen just once; the ten biggest clones take up more than 5.5%.

The source material was whole blood, sampled in connection with sensitization to the hapten diphenylcyclopropenone (DPC). The gene calls are TRBV4-3 and TRBJ2-5; TRBD2 matches 13 bases. The TCR comes from a woman aged 18-29 years with alopecia areata. Some clones in this sample may be carry-over from other donors' samples. The CDR3: CASSQETGGLAGIGETQYF. The CDR3 region has the DNA TGCGCCAGCAGCCAAGAGACCGGGGGACTAGCGGGGATAGGTGAGACCCAGTACTTC.